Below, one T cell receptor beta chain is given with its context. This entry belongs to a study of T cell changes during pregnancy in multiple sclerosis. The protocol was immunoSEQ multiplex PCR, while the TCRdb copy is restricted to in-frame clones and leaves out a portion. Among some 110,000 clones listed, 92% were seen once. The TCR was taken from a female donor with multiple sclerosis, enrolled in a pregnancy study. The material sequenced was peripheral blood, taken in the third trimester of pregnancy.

The CDR3 loop reads CASSPSTKRGSYNEQFF. In nucleotides, the CDR3 is TGTGCCAGCTCACCATCGACCAAGCGGGGATCGTACAATGAGCAGTTCTTC. The chain has TRBV18 and TRBJ2-1; 7 nucleotides agree with TRBD2. The CDR3 is 17 amino acids. The J segment lost 4 bases and the V segment lost 2 bases, leaving 11 bases of the junction unmatched. Germline CDR1 and CDR2: KGHSH and LQKENI.